This T cell receptor (beta chain) emerged from a study of T cell repertoires in cytomegalovirus infection. Study at large: Recently identified HLA-C-restricted CMV epitopes and well-studied HLA-B-restricted CMV epitopes were used by the study. Public TCR beta signature analysis indicated the presence of both CMV infection and matching HLA type.

Comments on this clonotype: Its antigen is not identified.

MiXCR, run by TCRdb on the reads, gives a single entry per CDR3 protein. The table shows under 500,000 distinct CDR3 sequences, with about 44% occurring only once. Study observations and caveats: Individuals carrying CMV plus the relevant HLA were identified by cumulative frequency of public TCR beta families. The ex vivo response was dominated by HLA-C-restricted CMV-specific TCR beta clonotypes.

Germline V gives CDR1 SGHVS, CDR2 FNYEAQ. The CDR3 is made up of 15 amino acids. V was clipped by 6 bases and J by 5 bases, with 17 bases between them. Sequenced material: cultured PBMCs, taken from culture after CMV antigen stimulation. The origin of this receptor is a human donor in good health (CMV status not recorded). Some clones in this sample may be carry-over from other donors' samples. The chain uses TRBV7-6 and TRBJ2-1; no definite D call. In DNA form, the CDR3 reads TGTGCCAGCAGGTTGGGTGATGACTCAAACAATGAGCAGTTCTTC. This translates into CASRLGDDSNNEQFF.